This TCR beta chain appears in the sequencing data of a study of control samples from healthy donors and cancer patients. Deletions cut 6 bases from V and 10 bases from J, with 13 bases between. There are 13 residues in the CDR3. Germline CDR1 reads SEHNR; CDR2 reads FQNEAQ (reference sequence). Some clones are missing from TCRdb's copy, which holds only in-frame ones; the method was immunoSEQ multiplex PCR. The sample contains roughly 120,000 clones, roughly 94% of which appear only once. The sequenced sample was blood. The clonotype originates from a man aged 25-45 years in good health. This chain uses TRBV7-9 with TRBJ1-6; D ambiguous. The CDR3 sequence: CASRVYGSSPLHF. The CDR3 DNA follows: TGTGCCAGCAGAGTATATGGGTCATCACCCCTCCACTTT.